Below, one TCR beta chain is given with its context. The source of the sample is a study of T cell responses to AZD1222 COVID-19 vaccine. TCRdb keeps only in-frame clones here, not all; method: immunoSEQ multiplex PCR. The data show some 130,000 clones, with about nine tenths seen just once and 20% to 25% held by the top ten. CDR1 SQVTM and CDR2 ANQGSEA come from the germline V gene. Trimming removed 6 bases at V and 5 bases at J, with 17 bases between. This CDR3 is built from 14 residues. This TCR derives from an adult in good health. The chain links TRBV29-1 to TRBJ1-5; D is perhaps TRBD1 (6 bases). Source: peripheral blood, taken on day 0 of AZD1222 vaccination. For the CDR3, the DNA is TGCAGCGTAGCCGCAGGGGCGGGGGATCAGCCCCAGCATTTT. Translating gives CSVAAGAGDQPQHF.